These T cell receptor beta chains were read from a single sample in a study of lymphopenia after photon versus proton radiotherapy. Some clones are missing from TCRdb's copy, which holds only in-frame ones; the method was immunoSEQ multiplex PCR. The table has some 27,000 clones, about 86% seen once. The material was peripheral blood, obtained from a patient treated with proton-based radiotherapy. These receptors all stem from a woman aged 55-69 years with cholangiocarcinoma. Some clones in this sample may be carry-over from other donors' samples. The CDR3 runs from the conserved cysteine through the conserved F or W. Each record gives: V gene, D gene, CDR3 length, J gene, clone size, CDR3 DNA, CDR3 protein. D genes are given only for firm matches. Size values are once, few and many counts, or a class for expanded clones, and some rows have none.

TRBV7-8,.,12,TRBJ2-1,.,TGTGCCAGCGGCCACCGGGATAATGAGCAGTTCTTC,CASGHRDNEQFF
TRBV18,TRBD2,17,TRBJ2-1,.,TGTGCCAGCTCACCACAGGCTAGCGGAGCCTCCTACAATGAGCAGTTCTTC,CASSPQASGASYNEQFF
TRBV10-1,.,13,TRBJ2-7,.,TGCGCCAGCAGTACAGGAGGATCCTACGAGCAGTACTTC,CASSTGGSYEQYF
TRBV6-1,.,13,TRBJ1-6,.,TGTGCCAGCAGTGACACAGGGAATTCACCCCTCCACTTT,CASSDTGNSPLHF
TRBV4-2,.,15,TRBJ1-4,.,TGTGCCAGCAGCCAAGGGACAGCGGGTGATGAAAAACTGTTTTTT,CASSQGTAGDEKLFF
TRBV10-3,.,15,TRBJ1-5,.,TGTGCCATCAGCGGCTGGGGAGGGGTTGATCAGCCCCAGCATTTT,CAISGWGGVDQPQHF
TRBV2,.,14,TRBJ1-5,.,TGTGCCAGCAGTGAAGCCTCCAGGATTCAGCCCCAGCATTTT,CASSEASRIQPQHF
TRBV7-3,.,13,TRBJ1-1,.,TGTGCCAGCAGCATCGGGGGGTTTACTGAAGCTTTCTTT,CASSIGGFTEAFF
TRBV6-6,TRBD1,14,TRBJ1-6,.,TGTGCCAGCAGTGATACAGGGGCAAATTCACCCCTCCACTTT,CASSDTGANSPLHF
TRBV6-1,TRBD1,14,TRBJ1-2,.,TGTGCCAGCAGTGAGGTTGACAGGGGCTATGGCTACACCTTC,CASSEVDRGYGYTF
TRBV6-1,TRBD2,15,TRBJ2-1,.,TGTGCCAGCAGTGACGGACTAGCGGGAGGACTATTCCAGTTCTTC,CASSDGLAGGLFQFF
TRBV6-5,.,14,TRBJ1-2,.,TGTGCCAGCGGGAACAGGGTAAACGTTTATGGCTACACCTTC,CASGNRVNVYGYTF
TRBV27,TRBD2,14,TRBJ2-1,once,TGTGCCAGCAGAGGGCCTAGCGGATACAATGAGCAGTTCTTC,CASRGPSGYNEQFF
TRBV18,.,13,TRBJ1-1,.,TGTGCCAGCTCACCCTGGCAGAACACTGAAGCTTTCTTT,CASSPWQNTEAFF
TRBV7-2,.,14,TRBJ2-7,.,TGTGCCAGCAGCCCAGGCCAGGGAGGTATAGAGCAGTACTTC,CASSPGQGGIEQYF
TRBV5-1,TRBD1,16,TRBJ2-1,.,TGCGCCAGCAGCCGCCGGCCGGGACAGTCCTACAATGAGCAGTTCTTC,CASSRRPGQSYNEQFF
TRBV27,TRBD1,15,TRBJ1-5,.,TGTGCCAGCAGTCCAGACAGGGTTGGTAATCAGCCCCAGCATTTT,CASSPDRVGNQPQHF
TRBV7-9,TRBD2,13,TRBJ2-3,.,TGTGCCAGCGCTAGCGGGAGCACAGATACGCAGTATTTT,CASASGSTDTQYF